A selection of T cell receptor beta chains follows, all from one sample in a study of regulatory T cells in long-lasting Graves disease. TCRdb reprocessed the multiplex PCR reads with MiXCR, giving one entry per CDR3 protein. The sample has some 440,000 distinct CDR3 sequences; about 20% are singletons. The sample in question was peripheral blood mononuclear cells (PBMCs), obtained when the disease was refractory, from a patient treated with antithyroid drugs. The origin of the receptors is a female donor with Graves disease. Both conserved end residues are part of each CDR3. The D gene is left open where the match is weak. The listing skips clone size in some rows; elsewhere it reads once, few, many or a size class.

D gene,J gene,clone size,V gene,CDR3 protein,CDR3 DNA
.,TRBJ1-1,many,TRBV28,CASSFDGMNTEAFF,TGTGCCAGCAGTTTTGACGGGATGAACACTGAAGCTTTCTTT
.,TRBJ1-1,many,TRBV5-6,CASSFLMETEAFF,TGTGCCAGCAGCTTTTTGATGGAAACTGAAGCTTTCTTT
.,TRBJ1-3,few,TRBV7-6,CASSSPSRGSGNTIYF,TGTGCCAGCAGCTCCCCTAGCAGGGGCTCTGGAAACACCATATATTTT
TRBD1,TRBJ1-1,many,TRBV19,CASSSGDRMNTEAFF,TGTGCCAGTAGTTCCGGGGACAGGATGAACACTGAAGCTTTCTTT
TRBD2,TRBJ2-1,.,TRBV11-3,CASSPRSGRIQGNEQFF,TGTGCCAGCAGCCCCCGTAGCGGGAGAATTCAGGGCAATGAGCAGTTCTTC
.,TRBJ1-6,few,TRBV20-1,CSARDDTAVGSPLHF,TGCAGTGCTAGAGATGATACAGCCGTGGGTTCACCCCTCCACTTT
TRBD2,TRBJ2-5,many,TRBV7-2,CASSLPVGLAGAETQYF,TGTGCCAGCAGCTTACCAGTGGGACTAGCGGGAGCAGAGACCCAGTACTTC
.,TRBJ1-1,few,TRBV29-1,CSVEVRADAEAFF,TGCAGCGTTGAAGTTAGAGCAGACGCTGAAGCTTTCTTT
.,TRBJ1-1,few,TRBV29-1,CSVVRGGDTEAFF,TGCAGCGTTGTAAGGGGTGGGGACACTGAAGCTTTCTTT
.,TRBJ2-2,.,TRBV29-1,CSASDKYTGELFF,TGCAGCGCCTCGGACAAGTACACCGGGGAGCTGTTTTTT
TRBD2,TRBJ2-4,many,TRBV2,CASRSGRAERAKNIQYF,TGTGCCAGCAGGAGCGGGAGGGCGGAACGGGCCAAAAACATTCAGTACTTC
.,TRBJ2-7,.,TRBV29-1,CSVGAPGEQYF,TGCAGCGTTGGGGCCCCTGGCGAGCAGTACTTC
.,TRBJ2-6,many,TRBV12-3/TRBV12-4,CASSQRGSGANVLTF,TGTGCCAGCAGTCAAAGGGGTTCTGGGGCCAACGTCCTGACTTTC
TRBD1,TRBJ1-1,.,TRBV6-1,CASSRDRVFSEAFF,TGTGCCAGCAGTCGGGACAGGGTTTTTTCTGAAGCTTTCTTT
.,TRBJ1-2,many,TRBV7-2,CASSLPRQNYGYTF,TGTGCCAGTAGCCTCCCTCGACAGAATTATGGCTACACCTTC
.,TRBJ1-1,many,TRBV27,CASSQNVGRLNTEAFF,TGTGCCAGCAGTCAAAATGTGGGCAGACTGAACACTGAAGCTTTCTTT
.,TRBJ2-5,many,TRBV7-8,CASSLVERNQETQYF,TGTGCCAGCAGCTTAGTTGAGCGGAACCAAGAGACCCAGTACTTC
TRBD1,TRBJ1-5,.,TRBV7-8,CASSPTGVFNQPQHF,TGTGCCAGCAGCCCAACAGGGGTTTTCAATCAGCCCCAGCATTTT
TRBD2,TRBJ2-3,.,TRBV28,CASSSGLAGSTDTQYF,TGTGCCAGCAGTTCTGGGCTAGCGGGTAGCACAGATACGCAGTATTTT
.,TRBJ2-7,.,TRBV14,CASSQWQGGSYEQYF,TGTGCCAGCAGCCAATGGCAGGGGGGCTCCTACGAGCAGTACTTC
TRBD1,TRBJ2-2,many,TRBV7-2,CASSRGQGQGVAGELFF,TGTGCCAGCAGCCGTGGTCAGGGACAGGGCGTAGCCGGGGAGCTGTTTTTT
.,TRBJ1-1,.,TRBV7-8,CASSLYLSGTLNTEAFF,TGTGCCAGCAGCTTATATCTTTCCGGGACACTGAACACTGAAGCTTTCTTT
TRBD2,TRBJ2-7,many,TRBV6-2/TRBV6-3,CASTLAGHYEQYF,TGTGCCAGCACTCTAGCGGGGCACTACGAGCAGTACTTC
.,TRBJ2-7,many,TRBV28,CASSFRGGSRPYEQYF,TGTGCCAGCAGTTTCCGTGGGGGGTCTAGGCCCTACGAGCAGTACTTC
.,TRBJ1-1,few,TRBV7-9,CAVLRFVGGDTEAFF,TGTGCCGTACTCCGTTTTGTAGGGGGGGACACTGAAGCTTTCTTT
.,TRBJ2-7,few,TRBV9,CASSESDGVYKSYEQYF,TGTGCCAGCAGCGAATCAGACGGAGTCTACAAATCCTACGAGCAGTACTTC
.,TRBJ2-2,many,TRBV6-1,CANRGRNTGELFF,TGTGCCAACCGAGGCAGGAACACCGGGGAGCTGTTTTTT
.,TRBJ1-4,.,TRBV9,CASGGLFREKLFF,TGTGCCAGCGGCGGACTCTTTAGGGAAAAACTGTTTTTT
TRBD1,TRBJ2-7,.,TRBV24-1,CATSDPGTGGEQYF,TGTGCCACCAGTGACCCAGGGACAGGGGGCGAGCAGTACTTC
.,TRBJ2-7,many,TRBV7-9,CASSPDWEQYF,TGTGCCAGCAGTCCCGATTGGGAGCAGTACTTC
.,TRBJ1-5,few,TRBV6-2/TRBV6-3,CATGRGGNQPQHF,TGTGCCACAGGGCGGGGGGGCAATCAGCCCCAGCATTTT
.,TRBJ2-3,few,TRBV29-1,CSVDGVRTDTQYF,TGCAGCGTTGATGGTGTGCGCACAGATACGCAGTATTTT
TRBD2,TRBJ2-7,many,TRBV6-1,CASSRGLAGSYEQYF,TGTGCCAGCAGCAGGGGACTAGCGGGATCCTACGAGCAGTACTTC
TRBD2,TRBJ2-2,few,TRBV10-3,CAISAGLAGVGELFF,TGTGCCATCAGTGCGGGACTAGCGGGAGTCGGGGAGCTGTTTTTT
.,TRBJ2-2,many,TRBV4-2,CASSQESPGTYTGELFF,TGTGCCAGCAGCCAAGAGAGCCCAGGTACCTACACCGGGGAGCTGTTTTTT
.,TRBJ1-6,many,TRBV6-2/TRBV6-3,CASSYVMGVENSPLHF,TGTGCCAGCAGTTACGTAATGGGGGTGGAGAATTCACCCCTCCACTTT
TRBD1,TRBJ1-4,many,TRBV3-1,CASRRPGQSDEKLFF,TGTGCCAGCAGGCGCCCGGGACAGTCTGATGAAAAACTGTTTTTT
TRBD1,TRBJ1-2,few,TRBV6-2/TRBV6-3,CASNDRGPNYGYTF,TGTGCCAGCAACGACAGGGGGCCTAACTATGGCTACACCTTC
.,TRBJ1-2,.,TRBV7-9,CATPGPSKGLYGYTF,TGTGCCACCCCGGGACCGTCGAAGGGGCTCTATGGCTACACCTTC
TRBD2,TRBJ2-1,.,TRBV28,CASSSRTSGRPYNEQFF,TGTGCCAGCAGTTCTCGGACTAGCGGGAGACCCTACAATGAGCAGTTCTTC
TRBD1,TRBJ1-5,few,TRBV27,CASSYRGDQPQHF,TGTGCCAGCAGTTACAGGGGCGATCAGCCCCAGCATTTT
.,TRBJ2-7,many,TRBV11-1,CASSPRRLYEQYF,TGTGCCAGCAGCCCACGACGGCTCTACGAGCAGTACTTC
TRBD1,TRBJ1-1,.,TRBV19,CASRSGQGLGNTEAFF,TGTGCCAGTAGATCGGGACAGGGGCTTGGGAACACTGAAGCTTTCTTT
TRBD1,TRBJ1-5,many,TRBV19,CARTQGGSNQPQHF,TGTGCCAGAACACAGGGGGGAAGCAATCAGCCCCAGCATTTT
TRBD1,TRBJ2-5,.,TRBV3-1,CASSPLGQGVETQYF,TGTGCCAGCAGCCCCCTGGGACAGGGGGTAGAGACCCAGTACTTC
TRBD2,TRBJ2-5,many,TRBV29-1,CSVEPLAGEETQYF,TGCAGCGTTGAACCCCTAGCGGGAGAAGAGACCCAGTACTTC